This T cell receptor (beta chain) was retrieved from a study of T-cell memory formation after mild COVID-19 (dated by TCRdb to the early 2020s). Regarding the complete study: Most TCR sequence clusters were specific to one of the two donors. Longitudinal TCRalpha and TCRbeta repertoire sequencing tracked T-cell clones expanding and contracting after mild COVID-19 in a couple of donors. Two young, previously healthy adult volunteers, one female and one male, were included in the cohort. What the study reported, not specific to this receptor: The second-wave clones that peaked on day 37 were not confirmed to be SARS-CoV-2 specific. Some responding clones were detected in pre-infection memory, suggesting pre-existing cross-reactive memory T cells joined the SARS-CoV-2 response. The study covered only a couple of mild cases, and larger cohorts including severe cases with pre-infection samples were considered necessary. Contracting CD4+ clones were located mainly in the CM and EM memory subsets, whereas CD8+ clones were found to be enriched in EMRA. Clones contracting from day 15 to 85 had balanced CD4/CD8 phenotypes, while a second wave expanding from day 15 to 37 was biased towards CD4+.

This clonotype was observed a handful of times. Its antigen has not been determined. Per-nucleotide qualities are absent, and no much larger clonotype sits a single base away. TCRdb records Illumina NovaSeq 6000 as the sequencer. TCRalpha and TCRbeta cDNA libraries were constructed by 5'RACE with constant-segment primers, with sample barcodes and unique molecular identifiers being introduced. RNA was extracted from every sample with Trizol reagent. Amplification of the libraries took two PCR steps, and the second step added a second sample barcode plus Illumina TruSeq adapters. Libraries were sequenced on an Illumina NovaSeq with 2 x 150 bp paired-end reads. The original methods were these. With migec v1.2.7, reads were demultiplexed and then collapsed into UMI-guided consensus sequences. Using mixcr v2.1.11, the UMI consensuses were aligned to TRA and TRB V and J templates and assembled into clonotypes. Clonotypes were classified as expanded or contracted when called significant by both edgeR and NoisET, with noise models trained on biological replicates. edgeR calls used a false discovery rate-adjusted p below 0.01 and a log2 fold-change threshold of 1. As an exploratory analysis of dynamics, PCA with hierarchical clustering was applied to max-normalized trajectories of the 1000 most abundant clonotypes. Separately sequenced CD4+ and CD8+ repertoires were used to assign a CD4 or CD8 phenotype to each responding clone. In TCRdb, the public reads were trimmed at Q25 with fastp and aligned with MiXCR, with productive beta chains retained. Rows are unified per CDR3 protein, each entry keeping the most common DNA and genes. TCRdb's processing, not the authors', yielded these V and J calls. The sample table contains about 200,000 distinct CDR3 sequences; only one count was recorded for 16% of them. Of the sample, approximately 2% falls within the top ten clones.

From the cysteine up to the phenylalanine, the CDR3 has a length of 16 residues. Only CDR3 DNA remains: 48 bases, in frame from the first base. CDR1 and CDR2 are read off the germline V gene as SGHTA and FQGNSA. V lost 7 bases and J lost 0 bases; the stretch between them is 18 bases long. Ficoll-Paque density gradient centrifugation was used to isolate PBMCs. What was sequenced was PBMCs or a T cell subset sorted from them (not recorded which). The chain couples TRBV7-2 to TRBJ1-1, and possibly TRBD1, on 6 matching bases. The clonotype comes from an adult woman who had mild COVID-19 (a few samples of this study predate the infection). The sample titles of this study are shuffled in the database, so cell type and time point are left out; the donor was told from shared clones. CDR3 protein: CASTPDRLSMNTEAFF. The nucleotide sequence is given as TGTGCCAGCACCCCGGACAGACTAAGCATGAACACTGAAGCTTTCTTT.